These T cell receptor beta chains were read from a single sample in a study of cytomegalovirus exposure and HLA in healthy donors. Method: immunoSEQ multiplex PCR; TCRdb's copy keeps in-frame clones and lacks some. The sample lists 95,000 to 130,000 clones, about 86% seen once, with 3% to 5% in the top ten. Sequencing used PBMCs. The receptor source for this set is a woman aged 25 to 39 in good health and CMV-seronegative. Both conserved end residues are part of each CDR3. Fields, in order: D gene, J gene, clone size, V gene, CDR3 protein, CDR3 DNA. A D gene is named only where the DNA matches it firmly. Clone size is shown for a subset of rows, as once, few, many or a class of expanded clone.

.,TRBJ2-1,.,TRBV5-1,CASSLGNGNEQFF,TGCGCCAGCAGCTTAGGAAACGGGAATGAGCAGTTCTTC
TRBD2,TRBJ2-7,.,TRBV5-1,CASNQGLAGVTYEQYF,TGCGCCAGCAACCAGGGATTAGCGGGAGTAACTTACGAGCAGTACTTC
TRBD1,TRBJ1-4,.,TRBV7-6,CASSLDGTGDEKLFF,TGTGCCAGCAGCTTAGACGGGACAGGGGATGAAAAACTGTTTTTT
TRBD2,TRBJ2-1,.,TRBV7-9,CASSRSGREVEQFF,TGTGCCAGCAGCCGTAGCGGGAGGGAGGTTGAGCAGTTCTTC
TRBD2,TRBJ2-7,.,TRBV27,CASSLEATSGPRYF,TGTGCCAGCAGTTTAGAGGCGACTAGCGGGCCGCGGTACTTC
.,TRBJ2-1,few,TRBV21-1,CASSRDRSFGEQFF,TGTGCCAGCAGCAGGGACAGGTCGTTCGGTGAGCAGTTCTTC
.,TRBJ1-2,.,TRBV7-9,CASSLDVGGVSNYGYTF,TGTGCCAGCAGCCTAGACGTCGGGGGGGTTTCTAACTATGGCTACACCTTC
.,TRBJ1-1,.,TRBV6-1,CASSEGQNTEAFF,TGTGCCAGCAGTGAAGGGCAGAACACTGAAGCTTTCTTT
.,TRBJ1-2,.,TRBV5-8,CASSLGVSAGGGYAF,TGTGCCAGCAGCTTGGGAGTATCAGCCGGCGGCGGCTACGCCTTC
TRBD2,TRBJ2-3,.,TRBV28,CASKTSGRSDTQYF,TGTGCCAGCAAAACTAGCGGGAGGTCAGATACGCAGTATTTT
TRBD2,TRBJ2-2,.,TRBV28,CASSLSSGSIVSNTGELFF,TGTGCCAGCAGTTTATCTAGCGGGAGTATAGTTTCGAACACCGGGGAGCTGTTTTTT
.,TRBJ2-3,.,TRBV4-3,CASSQDPPREWGTDTQYF,TGCGCCAGCAGCCAAGATCCCCCGAGGGAGTGGGGCACAGATACGCAGTATTTT
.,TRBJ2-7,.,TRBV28,CASSLSPYEQYF,TGTGCCAGCAGTTTATCCCCCTACGAGCAGTACTTC
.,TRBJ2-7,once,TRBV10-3,CAISTTDEQYF,TGTGCCATCAGCACCACAGATGAGCAGTACTTC
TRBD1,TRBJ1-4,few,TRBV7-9,CASSSAGTGVEKLFF,TGTGCCAGCAGCTCAGCCGGGACAGGGGTTGAAAAACTGTTTTTT
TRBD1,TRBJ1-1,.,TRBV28,CASSHGQGAFTEAFF,TGTGCCAGCAGTCATGGACAGGGGGCTTTTACTGAAGCTTTCTTT
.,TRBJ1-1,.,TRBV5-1,CASSSIRGGAEAFF,TGCGCCAGCAGCTCCATTCGGGGGGGGGCTGAAGCTTTCTTT
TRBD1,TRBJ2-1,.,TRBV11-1,CASSVLGTGYNEQFF,TGTGCCAGCAGCGTCCTGGGGACAGGCTACAATGAGCAGTTCTTC
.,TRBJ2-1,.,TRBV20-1,CSASLGTEQFF,TGCAGTGCCTCACTAGGAACGGAGCAGTTCTTC
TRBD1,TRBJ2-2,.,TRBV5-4,CASSLGGQGGGELFF,TGTGCCAGCAGCTTGGGGGGACAGGGGGGCGGGGAGCTGTTTTTT
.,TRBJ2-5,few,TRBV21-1,CASSPPGGLETQYF,TGTGCCAGCAGCCCCCCGGGGGGTCTGGAGACCCAGTACTTC
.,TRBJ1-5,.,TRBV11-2,CASSLTQGEQPQHF,TGTGCCAGCAGCTTAACACAGGGTGAACAGCCCCAGCATTTT
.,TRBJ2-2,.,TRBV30,CAWSGDTGELFF,TGTGCCTGGAGTGGAGACACCGGGGAGCTGTTTTTT
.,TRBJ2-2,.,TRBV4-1,CASSNSGELFF,TGCGCCAGCAGCAACAGCGGGGAGCTGTTTTTT
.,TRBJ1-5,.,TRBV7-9,CASSLYTRGRLNQPQHF,TGTGCCAGCAGCCTCTATACACGGGGTCGTTTAAATCAGCCCCAGCATTTT
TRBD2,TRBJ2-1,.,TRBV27,CASSLSRAGASYNEQFF,TGTGCCAGCAGTTTATCGAGGGCGGGAGCCTCCTACAATGAGCAGTTCTTC
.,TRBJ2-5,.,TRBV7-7,CASSLAQKETQYF,TGTGCCAGCAGCTTAGCACAGAAAGAGACCCAGTACTTC
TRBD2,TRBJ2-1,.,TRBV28,CASSLLTSGRIRNEQFF,TGTGCCAGCAGTTTATTGACTAGCGGGAGGATACGCAATGAGCAGTTCTTC
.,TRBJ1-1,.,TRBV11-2,CASSLLKTPDTTEAFF,TGTGCCAGCAGCTTACTCAAGACTCCGGACACCACTGAAGCTTTCTTT
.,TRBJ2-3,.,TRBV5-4,CASKSVYTDTQYF,TGTGCCAGCAAGTCGGTATACACAGATACGCAGTATTTT
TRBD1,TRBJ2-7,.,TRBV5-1,CASSYDRVGYEQYF,TGCGCCAGCAGCTATGACAGGGTCGGCTACGAGCAGTACTTC
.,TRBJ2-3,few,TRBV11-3,CASSFAYTDTQYF,TGTGCCAGCAGCTTTGCCTACACAGATACGCAGTATTTT
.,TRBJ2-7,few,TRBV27,CASSAQGGLQYF,TGTGCCAGCAGTGCACAGGGGGGACTACAGTACTTC
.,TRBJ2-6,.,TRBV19,CASSPDWSGANVLTF,TGTGCCAGTAGTCCGGACTGGTCTGGGGCCAACGTCCTGACTTTC
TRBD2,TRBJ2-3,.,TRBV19,CASSMTSGGSDTQYF,TGTGCCAGTAGTATGACCAGCGGGGGCTCAGATACGCAGTATTTT
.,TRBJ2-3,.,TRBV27,CASSLSGVADTQYF,TGTGCCAGCAGTTTATCAGGGGTAGCAGATACGCAGTATTTT
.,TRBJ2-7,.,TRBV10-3,CAISESTAAVSYEQYF,TGTGCCATCAGTGAGTCGACTGCTGCCGTCTCCTACGAGCAGTACTTC
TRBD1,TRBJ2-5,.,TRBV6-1,CASTKGTVQETQYF,TGTGCCAGCACTAAAGGGACAGTTCAAGAGACCCAGTACTTC
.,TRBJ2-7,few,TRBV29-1,CSVELADYEQYF,TGCAGCGTTGAACTAGCTGACTACGAGCAGTACTTC
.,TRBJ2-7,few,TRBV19,CASSIVDSDAYEQYF,TGTGCCAGTAGTATAGTGGACAGCGATGCCTACGAGCAGTACTTC
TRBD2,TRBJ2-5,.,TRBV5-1,CASSFGAGGQETQYF,TGCGCCAGCAGCTTCGGGGCGGGAGGGCAAGAGACCCAGTACTTC
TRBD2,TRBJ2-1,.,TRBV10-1,CASSLGAGQYNEQFF,TGCGCCAGCTCCTTAGGAGCGGGGCAATACAATGAGCAGTTCTTC
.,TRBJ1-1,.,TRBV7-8,CASSPNRVWTEAFF,TGTGCCAGCAGCCCGAACAGGGTTTGGACTGAAGCTTTCTTT
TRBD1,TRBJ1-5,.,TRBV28,CASTSGAGGGQPQHF,TGTGCCAGCACCTCAGGGGCAGGGGGAGGTCAGCCCCAGCATTTT
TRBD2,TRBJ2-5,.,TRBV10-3,CAISESTGGYETQYF,TGTGCCATCAGTGAGTCTACGGGAGGGTATGAGACCCAGTACTTC
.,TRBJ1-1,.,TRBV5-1,CASSQDGWGAEAFF,TGCGCCAGCAGCCAAGATGGGTGGGGCGCTGAAGCTTTCTTT
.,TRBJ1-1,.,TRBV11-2,CASSYQGGTEAFF,TGTGCCAGCAGCTACCAGGGTGGCACTGAAGCTTTCTTT
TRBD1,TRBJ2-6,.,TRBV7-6,CASSSGQGNSGANVLTF,TGTGCCAGCAGCTCCGGACAGGGCAACTCTGGGGCCAACGTCCTGACTTTC
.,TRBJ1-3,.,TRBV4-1,CASSHPGGVLTGNTIYF,TGCGCCAGCAGCCACCCCGGGGGGGTCTTAACTGGAAACACCATATATTTT
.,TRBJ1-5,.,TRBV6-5,CASSVQGNQPQHF,TGTGCCAGCAGTGTACAGGGCAATCAGCCCCAGCATTTT
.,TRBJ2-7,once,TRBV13,CASSLGRPPYEQYF,TGTGCCAGCAGCTTAGGGCGCCCACCCTACGAGCAGTACTTC
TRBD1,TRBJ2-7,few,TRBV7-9,CAGSGTGPHEQYF,TGTGCCGGTTCCGGGACAGGGCCCCACGAGCAGTACTTC
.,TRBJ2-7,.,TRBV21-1,CATFSGRTQYEQYF,TGTGCCACCTTTAGCGGGAGGACACAATACGAGCAGTACTTC
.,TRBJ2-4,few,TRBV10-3,CASAGTQSEDIQYF,TGTGCCTCCGCCGGGACTCAAAGCGAGGACATTCAGTACTTC
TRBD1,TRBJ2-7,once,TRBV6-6,CASSTDRAYEQYF,TGTGCCAGCAGTACGGACAGGGCCTACGAGCAGTACTTC
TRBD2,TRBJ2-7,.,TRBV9,CASSPITPGGEGSYEQYF,TGTGCCAGCAGCCCGATCACGCCGGGAGGGGAAGGCTCCTACGAGCAGTACTTC
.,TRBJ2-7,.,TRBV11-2,CASSPSTQLGGFTYEQYF,TGTGCCAGCAGCCCCTCAACCCAGCTAGGCGGGTTTACCTACGAGCAGTACTTC
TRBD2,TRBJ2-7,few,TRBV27,CASRGLAGEHEQYF,TGTGCCAGCAGGGGACTAGCGGGAGAACACGAGCAGTACTTC
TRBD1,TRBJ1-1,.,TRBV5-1,CASQTGMNTEAFF,TGCGCCAGTCAGACAGGGATGAACACTGAAGCTTTCTTT